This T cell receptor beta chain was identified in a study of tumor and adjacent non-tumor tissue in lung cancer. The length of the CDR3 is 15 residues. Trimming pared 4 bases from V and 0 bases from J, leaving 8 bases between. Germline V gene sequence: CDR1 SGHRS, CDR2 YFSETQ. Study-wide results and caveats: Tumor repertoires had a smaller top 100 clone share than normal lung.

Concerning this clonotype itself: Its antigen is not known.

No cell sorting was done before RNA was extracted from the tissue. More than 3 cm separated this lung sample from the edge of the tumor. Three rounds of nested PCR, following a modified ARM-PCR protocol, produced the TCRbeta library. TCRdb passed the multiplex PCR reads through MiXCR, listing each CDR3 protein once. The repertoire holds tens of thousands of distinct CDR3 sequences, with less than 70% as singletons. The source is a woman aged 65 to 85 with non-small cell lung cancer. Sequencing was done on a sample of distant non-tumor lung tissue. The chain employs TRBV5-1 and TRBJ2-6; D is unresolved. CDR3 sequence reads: CASSPGHSGANVLTF. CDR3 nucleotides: TGCGCCAGCAGCCCAGGCCACTCTGGGGCCAACGTCCTGACTTTC.